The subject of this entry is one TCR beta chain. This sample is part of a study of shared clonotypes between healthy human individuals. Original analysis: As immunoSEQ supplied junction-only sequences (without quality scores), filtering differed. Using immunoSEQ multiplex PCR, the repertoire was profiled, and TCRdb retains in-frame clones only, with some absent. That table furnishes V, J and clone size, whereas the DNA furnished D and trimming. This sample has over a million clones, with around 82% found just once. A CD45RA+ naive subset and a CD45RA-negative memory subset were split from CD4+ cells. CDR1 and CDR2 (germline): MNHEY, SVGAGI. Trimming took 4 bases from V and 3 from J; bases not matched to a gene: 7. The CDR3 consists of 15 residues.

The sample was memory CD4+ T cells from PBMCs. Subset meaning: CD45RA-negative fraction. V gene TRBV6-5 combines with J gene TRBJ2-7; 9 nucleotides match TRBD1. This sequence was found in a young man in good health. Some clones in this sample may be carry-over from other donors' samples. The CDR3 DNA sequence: TGTGCCAGCAGTTCGAATGGACAGGGGTACTACGAGCAGTACTTC. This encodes CASSSNGQGYYEQYF.